The next 3 T cell receptor beta chains were all read from a single sample in a study of T cell responses to AZD1222 COVID-19 vaccine. Sequenced by immunoSEQ multiplex PCR; TCRdb stores in-frame clones only, minus some. The repertoire includes about 160,000 clones, roughly nine tenths of them detected once, and 5% to 5.5% sits in the top ten. This material consisted of peripheral blood, taken on day 0 of AZD1222 vaccination. These receptors all stem from an adult in good health.

The chain joins TRBV11-2 to TRBJ1-1, with D maybe TRBD1 (6 bases). V lost 5 bases, J lost 4 bases, and 11 bases lay in between. Germline loops: CDR1 SGHAT, CDR2 FQNNGV. The CDR3 is made up of 13 amino acids. As DNA, the CDR3 is TGTGCCAGCAGCCCCGCACAGGGCACTGAAGCTTTCTTT. Protein product: CASSPAQGTEAFF.

V is TRBV12-5 and J is TRBJ2-1; D ambiguous. V lost 2 bases, J lost 10 bases, and 9 bases lay in between. Germline assignment: CDR1 LGHNT and CDR2 FRNRAP. The CDR3 has 12 amino acids. CDR3 in amino acids: CASGLPSWEQFF. The CDR3 DNA reads as TGTGCTAGTGGTTTGCCCTCATGGGAGCAGTTCTTC.

The CDR3 sequence: CASSFFDRLVLAKNIQYF. CDR3 nucleotide sequence: TGTGCCAGCAGTTTCTTCGACAGACTGGTTTTAGCCAAAAACATTCAGTACTTC. The chain combines TRBV28 with TRBJ2-4, with D perhaps matching TRBD1 (5 bases). Germline V gives CDR1 MDHEN, CDR2 SYDVKM. V was pared by 3 bases and J by 0 bases, with 18 bases between. CDR3 length: 18 amino acids.